This T cell receptor beta chain was obtained from a study of long-term antiretroviral therapy in people with HIV (dated by TCRdb to 2021 to 2024). General notes on the study: The earliest samples were collected about a decade before the 2015 WHO recommendation for immediate ART, when ART was typically delayed until CD4 counts fell. A retrospective serial study tested whether changes in peripheral blood TRB repertoire composition and diversity were associated with ART initiation and durable HIV suppression. A total of 150 to 200 cryopreserved PBMC samples came from a few dozen adults with confirmed HIV infection and were collected serially over a mean of roughly six years (range 1-12). Among the 30 or so participants with HIV, around ten were female. Test extractions of a monoclonal T-cell line alongside under 35 polyclonal samples showed no cross-contamination during QIAcube processing. Overall results and qualifications from the work: The repertoire was dominated across all time points by expanded TRB clones identified before ART initiation, although this dominance was seen to fluctuate and to decrease in many PLHIV after ART. No data were available on ART adherence, viral resistance or therapy changes, limiting inferences about post-ART repertoire changes. The samples span the years 2004 to 2017, and the ART regimens used at that time may not be as effective as current regimens. ART initiation was associated with a significant increase in TRB diversity, but diversity stayed significantly below transplant donor controls even after long-term ART. Narrower CDR3 length ranges were observed in HIV repertoires than in controls, and an antigen-experienced repertoire with only a slight naive shift after ART was suggested by the network structure. Unsorted PBMC were profiled instead of sorted CD4+ and CD8+ T cells because pre-ART samples had limited cell numbers. Owing to limited PBMC availability, only the TCR beta chain was sequenced, without alpha chain pairing.

To be included, a participant needed at least one PBMC sample from before ART initiation plus at least two post-ART samples. Treatment was received in the United States of America by all participants with HIV. Before DNA extraction, cryopreserved samples containing about 0.9-11 million PBMC were thawed and washed. At the time of the earliest PBMC sample for each participant with HIV, ages ranged from about 23 to 60 years. Per participant, PBMC samples came from 1-4 timepoints prior to ART initiation and 2-8 timepoints following ART initiation, for a median of 7 samples. Serial HIV viral load, CD4+ T-cell count, ART history and demographic data were obtained for every participant. Genomic DNA was extracted from unsorted PBMC with a Qiagen kit on a QIAcube, with processing performed in batches of 12 samples. About this clone itself: What this receptor recognizes is not known. Base qualities were left out, and no much larger clone turns up one base away.

The immunoSEQ hsTCRB v3.0 assay was used at survey level resolution for TRB variable region sequencing. The targeted TRB sequencing depth was about 35,000-55,000 T-cell genomes per sample. TRB libraries were pooled and sequenced on an Illumina MiSeq using a v3 150-cycle kit. In the paper's pipeline: Analysis of repertoires was carried out in R inside a reproducible Nextflow workflow spanning QC, data transformation and analysis. LymphoSeq2, an R package for exploring AIRR-Seq data, was used to implement the custom analyses. A handful of samples that produced fewer than 5000 total TRB sequences were removed, so some 190 HIV repertoires were analyzed. Among the 170 to 200 retained HIV repertoires, 55 to 65 were collected before ART initiation and 129 after ART initiation. Repertoires were downsampled to 5000 TRB nucleotide sequences, with summary statistics averaged over 100 downsampling iterations. Only TRB sequences with CDR3 regions of at least seven amino acids were retained for analysis. Diversity was measured with a Shannon entropy-derived clonality score and the Gini coefficient. Repertoire networks linked the top 5000 CDR3 amino acid sequences whenever two sequences differed by an edit distance of one. For TRB CDR3 amino acid sequences, antigen specificity groups and MHC restriction were predicted with GLIPH2. To flag known associations with CMV, EBV, HIV or tissue antigens, CDR3 amino acid sequences were compared against VDJdb and McPAS-TCR. Pre-ART, post-ART and control groups were compared with Wilcoxon signed-rank tests and Holm-Bonferroni correction. The immuneACCESS repertoire file appears here via TCRdb, limited to in-frame rearrangements. These files lack a portion of the clones; in checked studies, under half of the deficit traces to unresolved V genes, and the cause of the others is not known. Clone size and the V and J calls come from that table; the DNA yielded D and trimming. Recorded for this sample are 17,000 or so clones; 75% to 90% of them occurred a single time. The ten largest account for approximately 9.1% of the sample.

Via the germline V gene (reference sequence), CDR1 is MNHNY and CDR2 SVGAGI. Taken from cysteine to valine, the CDR3 has 15 residues. The DNA shown is the 45-base CDR3, in frame from base 1. V trim: 4 bases; J trim: 3 bases; unmatched bases: 8. The sequenced sample was unsorted PBMCs, obtained 0.3 years after starting antiretroviral therapy. The sequence derives from a young man with HIV. The chain is made from TRBV6-6 and TRBJ2-7; 8 junctional bases match TRBD2. The sequenced DNA: TGTGCCAGCAGTTTAAGCGGGGGAATGGACTACGAGCAGTACGTC. It specifies CASSLSGGMDYEQYV.